This T cell receptor beta chain was sequenced in a study of blood T cell repertoires in COVID-19. Sequencing used immunoSEQ multiplex PCR; TCRdb keeps in-frame clones, though not all of them. The sample shows around 220,000 clones, more than 65% of them seen only once. The V gene's germline CDR1 is SGHKS and CDR2 YYEKEE (reference sequence). This CDR3 is 15 amino acids long. V was pared by 5 bases and J by 2 bases, with 7 bases of the junction left unmatched. V usage is TRBV5-5 and J usage is TRBJ1-1; TRBD1 aligns across 9 bases. Sequenced input: peripheral blood. The TCR sequence derives from a woman aged 40 to 50 with active or convalescent COVID-19. CDR3 residues: CASRLGTGINTEAFF. CDR3 bases: TGTGCCAGCAGGCTCGGGACAGGGATCAACACTGAAGCTTTCTTT.